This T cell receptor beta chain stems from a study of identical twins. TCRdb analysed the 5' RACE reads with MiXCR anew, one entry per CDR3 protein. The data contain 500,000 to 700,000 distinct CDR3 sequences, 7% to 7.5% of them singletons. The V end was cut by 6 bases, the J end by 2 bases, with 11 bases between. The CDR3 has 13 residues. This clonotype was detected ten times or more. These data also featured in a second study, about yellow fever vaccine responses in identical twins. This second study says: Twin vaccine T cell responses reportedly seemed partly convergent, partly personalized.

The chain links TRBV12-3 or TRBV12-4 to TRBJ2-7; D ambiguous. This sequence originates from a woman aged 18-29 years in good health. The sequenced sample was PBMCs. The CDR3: CASSLTRPYEQYF. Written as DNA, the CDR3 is TGTGCCAGCAGCCTTACTCGCCCCTACGAGCAGTACTTC.